This TCR beta chain was retrieved from a study of cytomegalovirus exposure and HLA in healthy donors. Across the whole study: Assignment to the Caucasian-associated ancestry cluster applied to over 70% of the 300 to 500 genotyped donors.

PCR amplification relied on 60 Vbeta primers (plus 13 Jbeta primers). Profiled with immunoSEQ multiplex PCR; TCRdb holds only in-frame clones, not every one. The data show 60,000 to 90,000 clones, with roughly 84% seen just once and 18% held by the top ten. V lost 2 bases, J lost 6 bases, and 4 bases stayed unmatched. This CDR3 comprises 14 residues. CDR1 is SGHDN, CDR2 FVKESK, per germline. Input material: PBMCs. The sequence came from a man between 65 and 85 years old in good health and CMV-seropositive. The V and J genes are TRBV14 and TRBJ2-1; 7 nucleotides match TRBD2. The DNA of the CDR3 is TGTGCCAGCAGCCAAATGACTAGCTCCAATGAGCAGTTCTTC. This encodes CASSQMTSSNEQFF.